This T cell receptor (beta chain) was retrieved from a study of T cell responses to AZD1222 COVID-19 vaccine. Broader study findings: A rise in Spike-specific TCR breadth and depth followed two AZD1222 doses. Possibly, clonal diversity was underestimated; donors were largely white British and included more females. Sampled repertoires all dated from after the peak T cell response. The study identified only a handful of AZD1222 recipients as seropositive at baseline.

V was clipped by 1 base and J by 4 bases, with 13 bases between them. Germline V gene data show CDR1 as ENHRY and CDR2 as SYGVKD. This CDR3 is 15 amino acids long. Sequenced by immunoSEQ multiplex PCR; TCRdb stores in-frame clones only, minus some. The sample records about 140,000 clones, roughly 90% being singletons. About this clone: What it binds is not known.

The input for sequencing was peripheral blood, taken 28 days after the second AZD1222 dose. The V and J genes are TRBV10-3 and TRBJ2-5; tentative D call: TRBD2 (5 bases). This sequence originates from an adult who received the AZD1222 COVID-19 vaccine. The CDR3 nucleotides are TGTGCCATCAGTGAGTGGAGTAGCGCCCTAGAGACCCAGTACTTC. Its translation: CAISEWSSALETQYF.